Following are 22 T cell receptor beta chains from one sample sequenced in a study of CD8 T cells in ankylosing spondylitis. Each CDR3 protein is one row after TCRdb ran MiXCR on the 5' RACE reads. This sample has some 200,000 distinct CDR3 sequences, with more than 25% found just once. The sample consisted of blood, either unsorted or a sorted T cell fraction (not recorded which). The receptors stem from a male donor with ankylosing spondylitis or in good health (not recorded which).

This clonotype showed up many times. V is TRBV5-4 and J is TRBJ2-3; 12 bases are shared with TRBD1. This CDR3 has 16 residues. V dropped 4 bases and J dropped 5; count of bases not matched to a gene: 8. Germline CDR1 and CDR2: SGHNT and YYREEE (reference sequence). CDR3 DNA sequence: TGTGCCAGCAGCGCCCGGGACAGGGGGCAGGGAGATACGCAGTATTTT. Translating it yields CASSARDRGQGDTQYF.

The CDR3 here is CSAKNGDKNTEAFF. The CDR3 DNA sequence: TGCAGTGCAAAAAACGGGGACAAGAACACTGAAGCTTTCTTT. The V and J genes are TRBV20-1 and TRBJ1-1, with D tentatively TRBD1 (6 bases). V was shortened by 6 bases and J by 1 base, with 15 bases between the two germline ends. The CDR3 extends over 14 amino acids. CDR1 and CDR2 (germline): DFQATT, SNEGSKA (reference sequence).

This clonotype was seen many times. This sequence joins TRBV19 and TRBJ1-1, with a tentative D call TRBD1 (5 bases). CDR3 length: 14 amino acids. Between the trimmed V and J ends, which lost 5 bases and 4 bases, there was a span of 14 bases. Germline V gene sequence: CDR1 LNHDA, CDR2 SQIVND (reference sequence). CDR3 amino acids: CASSPDFGGTEAFF. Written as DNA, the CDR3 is TGTGCCAGTAGTCCCGACTTCGGGGGCACTGAAGCTTTCTTT. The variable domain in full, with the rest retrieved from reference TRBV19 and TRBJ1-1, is DGGITQSPKYLFRKEGQNVTLSCEQNLNHDAMYWYRQDPGQGLRLIYYSQIVNDFQKGDIAEGYSVSREKKESFPLTVTSAQKNPTAFYLCASSPDFGGTEAFFGQGTRLTVV.

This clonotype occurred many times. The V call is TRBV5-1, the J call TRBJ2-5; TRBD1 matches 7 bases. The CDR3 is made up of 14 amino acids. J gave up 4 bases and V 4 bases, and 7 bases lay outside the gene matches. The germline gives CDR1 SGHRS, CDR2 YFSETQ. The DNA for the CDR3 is TGCGCCAGCAGCACGACAGGGACGGGAGAGACCCAGTACTTC. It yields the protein CASSTTGTGETQYF.

The CDR3 is CASSLGTSGRAGTQYF. In nucleotides, the CDR3 is TGTGCCAGCAGTTTAGGAACTAGCGGGAGGGCGGGTACGCAGTATTTT. V usage is TRBV12-3 or TRBV12-4 and J usage is TRBJ2-3, with 13 positions matching TRBD2. Germline trimming cut 1 base from V and 8 bases from J; bases unmatched to any gene: 6. The CDR3 is 16 residues long.

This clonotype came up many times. CDR3 in amino acids: CASSKSRGAGFGDTQYF. In DNA, the CDR3 is TGTGCCAGCAGCAAATCCAGGGGGGCAGGTTTTGGAGATACGCAGTATTTT. The chain has TRBV11-2 and TRBJ2-3; D might be TRBD1 (7 bases). Germline CDR1 SGHAT, CDR2 FQNNGV. CDR3 size: 17 residues. Trimming removed 5 bases at V and 5 bases at J, with 23 bases between. Variable domain in full (rest from reference TRBV11-2 and TRBJ2-3): EAGVAQSPRYKIIEKRQSVAFWCNPISGHATLYWYQQILGQGPKLLIQFQNNGVVDDSQLPKDRFSAERLKGVDSTLKIQPAKLEDSAVYLCASSKSRGAGFGDTQYFGPGTRLTVL.

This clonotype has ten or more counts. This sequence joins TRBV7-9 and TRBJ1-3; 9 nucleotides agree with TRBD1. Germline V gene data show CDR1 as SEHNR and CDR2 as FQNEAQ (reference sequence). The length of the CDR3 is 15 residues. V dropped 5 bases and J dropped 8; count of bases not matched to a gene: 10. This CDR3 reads CASSKADRGAYTIYF. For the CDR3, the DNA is TGTGCCAGCAGCAAGGCGGACAGGGGCGCATACACCATATATTTT.

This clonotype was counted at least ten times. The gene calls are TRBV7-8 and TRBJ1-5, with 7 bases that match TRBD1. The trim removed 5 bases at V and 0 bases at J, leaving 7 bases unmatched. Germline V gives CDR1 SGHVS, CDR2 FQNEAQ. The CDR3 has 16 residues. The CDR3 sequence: CASSADRALSNQPQHF. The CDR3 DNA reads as TGTGCCAGCAGCGCTGACAGGGCCCTTAGCAATCAGCCCCAGCATTTT.

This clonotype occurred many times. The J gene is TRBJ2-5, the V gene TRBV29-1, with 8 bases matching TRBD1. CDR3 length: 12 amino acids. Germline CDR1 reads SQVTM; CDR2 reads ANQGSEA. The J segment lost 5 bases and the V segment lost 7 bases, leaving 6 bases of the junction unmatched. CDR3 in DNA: TGCAGCGCCGGAGGACAGGGCGAGACCCAGTACTTC. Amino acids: CSAGGQGETQYF.

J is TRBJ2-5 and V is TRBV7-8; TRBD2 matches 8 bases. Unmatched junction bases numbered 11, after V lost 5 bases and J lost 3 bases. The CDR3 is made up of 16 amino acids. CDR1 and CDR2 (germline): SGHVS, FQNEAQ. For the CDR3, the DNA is TGTGCCAGCAGCGCGCGTACAGCGGGGGCCGAAGAGACCCAGTACTTC. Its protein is CASSARTAGAEETQYF.

CDR3 coding DNA: TGTGCCAGCAGCCCCACTGGCGGGGGGACCTACAATGAGCAGTTCTTC. This sequence encodes CASSPTGGGTYNEQFF. The V and J genes are TRBV11-2 and TRBJ2-1; 8 nucleotides agree with TRBD2. CDR1 and CDR2 from the germline V gene are SGHAT and FQNNGV. V dropped 5 bases and J dropped 2; count of bases not matched to a gene: 8. The CDR3 is made up of 16 amino acids.

This CDR3 is CASSLMGDSGYEQYF. The CDR3 DNA reads as TGCGCCAGCAGCTTGATGGGGGACTCCGGATACGAGCAGTACTTC. The chain combines TRBV5-1 with TRBJ2-7; D may be TRBD2 (6 bases). V was shortened by 1 base and J by 4 bases, with 15 bases between the two germline ends. The length of the CDR3 is 15 residues. Germline V gene data show CDR1 as SGHRS and CDR2 as YFSETQ.

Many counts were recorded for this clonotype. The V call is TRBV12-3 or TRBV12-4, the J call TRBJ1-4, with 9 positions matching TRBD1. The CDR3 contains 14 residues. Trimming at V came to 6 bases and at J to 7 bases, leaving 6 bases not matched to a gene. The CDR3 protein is CASSLQGAGEKLFF. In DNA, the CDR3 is TGTGCCAGCAGCCTACAGGGGGCTGGTGAAAAACTGTTTTTT.

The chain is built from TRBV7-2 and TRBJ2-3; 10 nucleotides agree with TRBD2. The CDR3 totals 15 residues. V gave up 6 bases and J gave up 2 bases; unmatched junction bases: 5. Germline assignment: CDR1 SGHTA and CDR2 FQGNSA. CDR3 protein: CASRKREGSTDTQYF. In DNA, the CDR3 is TGTGCCAGCAGGAAGCGGGAGGGATCCACAGATACGCAGTATTTT.

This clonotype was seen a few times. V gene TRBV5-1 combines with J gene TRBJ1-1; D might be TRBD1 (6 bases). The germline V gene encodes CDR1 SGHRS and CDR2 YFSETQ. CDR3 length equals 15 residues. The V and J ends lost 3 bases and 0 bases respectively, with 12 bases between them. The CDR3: CASSSTGTLNTEAFF. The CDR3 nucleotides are TGCGCCAGCAGCTCAACAGGGACCCTGAACACTGAAGCTTTCTTT.

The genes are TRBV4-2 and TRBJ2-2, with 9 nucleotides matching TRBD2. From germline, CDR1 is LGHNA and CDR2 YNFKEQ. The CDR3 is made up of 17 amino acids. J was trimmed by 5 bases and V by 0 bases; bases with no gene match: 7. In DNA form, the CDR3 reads TGTGCCAGCAGCCAAGAACTTCTAGCGGGAAGAACCGGGGAGCTGTTTTTT. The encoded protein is CASSQELLAGRTGELFF.

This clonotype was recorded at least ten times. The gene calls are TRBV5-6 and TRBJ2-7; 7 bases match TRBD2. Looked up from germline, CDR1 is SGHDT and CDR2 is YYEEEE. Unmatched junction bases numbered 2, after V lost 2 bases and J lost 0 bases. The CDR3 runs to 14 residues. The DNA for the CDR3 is TGTGCCAGCAGCTTCAGCGGGATCTCCTACGAGCAGTACTTC. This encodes CASSFSGISYEQYF.

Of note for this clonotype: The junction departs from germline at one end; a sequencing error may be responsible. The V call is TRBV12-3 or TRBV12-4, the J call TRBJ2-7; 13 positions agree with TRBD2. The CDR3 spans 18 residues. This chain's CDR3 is CAISLGTSGVWAIYEQYF. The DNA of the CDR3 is TGTGCCATCAGTTTAGGGACTAGCGGGGTCTGGGCCATCTACGAGCAGTACTTC.

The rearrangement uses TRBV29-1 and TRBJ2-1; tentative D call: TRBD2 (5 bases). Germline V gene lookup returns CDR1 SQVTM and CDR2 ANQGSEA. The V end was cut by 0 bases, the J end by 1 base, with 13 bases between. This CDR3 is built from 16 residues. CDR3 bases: TGCAGCGTTGAAGATTCCCTAGCCGAATCCTACAATGAGCAGTTCTTC. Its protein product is CSVEDSLAESYNEQFF.

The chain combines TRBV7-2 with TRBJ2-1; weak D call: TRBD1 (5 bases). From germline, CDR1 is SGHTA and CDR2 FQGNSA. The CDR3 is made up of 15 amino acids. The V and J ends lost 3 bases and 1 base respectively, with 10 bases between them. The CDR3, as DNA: TGTGCCAGCAGCTTGTCAGGGTGGTCCTACAATGAGCAGTTCTTC. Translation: CASSLSGWSYNEQFF.

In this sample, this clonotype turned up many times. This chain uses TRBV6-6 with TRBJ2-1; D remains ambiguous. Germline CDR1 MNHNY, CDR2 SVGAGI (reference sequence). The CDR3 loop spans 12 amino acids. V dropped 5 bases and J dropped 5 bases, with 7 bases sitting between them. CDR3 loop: CASSLPNNEQFF. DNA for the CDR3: TGTGCCAGCAGTCTTCCAAACAATGAGCAGTTCTTC.

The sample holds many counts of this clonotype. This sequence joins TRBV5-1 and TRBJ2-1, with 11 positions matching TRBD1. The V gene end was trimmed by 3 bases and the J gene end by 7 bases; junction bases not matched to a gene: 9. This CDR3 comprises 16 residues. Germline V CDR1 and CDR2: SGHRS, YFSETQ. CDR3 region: CASSWGTGGSGNEQFF. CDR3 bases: TGCGCCAGCAGCTGGGGGACAGGGGGTTCGGGTAATGAGCAGTTCTTC.